The sequence of this TCR beta chain was determined in a study of cytomegalovirus exposure and HLA in healthy donors (dated by TCRdb to the late 2010s). For context, the study as a whole: According to an earlier analysis of 550 to 750 of the donors, some 180 million T cells yielded roughly 100 million unique TCR beta sequences and about 300 Gb of sequence data. The number of donors typed differed by locus, with roughly 620-630 for A, B, C, DRB1 and DQB1, around 560 for DQA1, 606 for DPA1, and around 460 for DPB1. An earlier analysis of 587 of the donors applied high-throughput TCR beta sequencing to assess whether each TCR beta V gene segment acted as functional or pseudogenic. All discovery cohort repertoires had been generated on a single sequencing platform. The study combined high-throughput TCR immunosequencing, statistical association of individual TCRs with disease status, and machine learning to predict cytomegalovirus infection status. A later genetic analysis took genome-wide SNP genotypes for about 65% of the 666 donors and used that subset as a discovery cohort. Alongside the repertoire data, information on donor age, sex, ethnicity and CMV serostatus was compiled. To study patterns of TCR occurrence, a later analysis re-analyzed previously published TCR beta repertoires from under 750 donors and added high-resolution HLA genotyping. Several DR-DQ haplotypes were handled as single units for association and clustering, since linkage in the cohort was strong. The study was designed to test whether signatures of past pathogen exposure could be identified by cataloging public T cell receptors. Class I and class II HLA loci were covered by the typing at four-digit resolution. Using immunosequencing, the study profiled T cell repertoires from 640 or so subjects and related those repertoires to cytomegalovirus serostatus. An early release covering 550 to 700 HLA-typed donors comprised approximately 300 gigabases of sequencing data and 85 million to 100 million unique TCR sequences. The later analysis used no new phenotypic data to find candidate immune exposures, relying instead on TCR beta sequences and their occurrence across donors. Along with the 666-subject first cohort, a separate validation cohort of about 110 different subjects was used. Among about 370 genotyped donors of the cohort, an average of around 220,000 unique TCR beta nucleotide sequences was sequenced per donor, of which roughly 18% were non-productive. Of the approximately 400 genotyped donors, 65% to 90% fell in the genetic ancestry cluster associated with self-reported Caucasian donors.

Summary of the overall study and its limitations: While some public TCRs were present in many individuals, most TCR sequences turned up only very rarely across donors. Linkage disequilibrium might explain the correlated functional status among segregating V segments, but an unknown experimental factor could not be ruled out. Immune exposure information for the cohort was limited to CMV serostatus. An earlier analysis of several hundred of the donors showed that most TCR beta V segments appeared in productive rearrangements either about 90% or about 30% of the time, which broadly matched IMGT annotations. Several of the top co-occurrence clusters appeared to be linked to parvovirus B19, influenza, CMV and Epstein-Barr virus, according to a later analysis. A further reported finding was that TCR beta sequences accurately predicted the HLA-A and HLA-B alleles for most subjects in the first cohort. In vitro tests confirmed that a few of the cytomegalovirus-associated TCR beta chains recognize cytomegalovirus antigens. Because counts were too low, around 18 rarely observed V segments, including chromosome 9 orphons, were left out of the earlier analysis of about 500 of the donors. It was suggested by the authors that the approach could potentially be generalized to other disease states and immunological phenotypes. In the study, some 160 TCR beta chains were listed as associated with cytomegalovirus. A later genetic analysis associated a missense DCLRE1C variant with V-gene and J-gene trimming of TCR beta chains, and an independent cohort replicated the association. This cohort had only TCR beta chains sequenced, and the lack of alpha or paired-chain data limited which features could be detected. A later analysis associated 16,951 TCR beta sequences with specific HLA alleles at a false discovery rate of 0.05. When HLA alleles, especially DR and DQ, strongly co-occurred, attributing TCR associations to individual alleles was difficult. Some IMGT-functional V segments, including TRBV6-2 and TRBV6-3, could not be told apart with the 87-base-pair reads, so those segments were excluded. Most CMV-associated TCR beta chains appeared to be HLA-restricted in a later analysis, and the HLA associations seemed to be driven largely by CMV exposure. Cytomegalovirus status was reported to be diagnosed by the classifier with high specificity and sensitivity in both the original and validation cohorts. In a later analysis, the rate of TCR association differed among HLA loci, with DRB1 alleles having the most associated TCRs and HLA-C alleles having the fewest. Compared with the roughly 670-donor mean, donors in an Asian-associated ancestry cluster had fewer N-insertions in productive TCRs, according to a later genetic analysis. A cluster of highly shared sequence variants was judged likely to be a technical artifact of the sequencing pipeline. A later analysis found that HLA-associated TCR beta chains were more clonally expanded and had lower generation probabilities than equally common non-associated chains. Roughly uniform sequencing depth across donors was assumed in presence/absence analyses, although this assumption may not hold. Because some donors lacked HLA typing at each locus, the association tests relied only on the typed subset.

As encoded in the germline V gene, CDR1 is SGHRS while CDR2 is YFSETQ. Inclusive of the bounding cysteine and phenylalanine, the CDR3 is 13 residues long. The DNA shown is the 39-base CDR3, in frame from base 1. V drops 4 bases and J drops 3 bases, leaving 10 bases in between. Libraries were built with the immunoSEQ multiplex PCR assay. For the multiplex PCR, a mixture combining 60 forward primers for TCR Vbeta segments and 13 reverse primers for TCR Jbeta segments was used. A multiplex PCR assay on genomic DNA amplified the CDR3 region of rearranged TCR beta genes. On the Illumina HiSeq System, the amplified TCR beta libraries were sequenced as 87-base-pair reads. As for the authors' bioinformatics: In a later analysis, 80 million or so unique TCR beta chains were counted across the approximately 640 repertoires, and roughly 11 million of these chains were shared by at least two donors. Raw reads were error-corrected and collapsed into unique sequences by a nearest-neighbor algorithm in which closely related sequences were merged to remove PCR and sequencing errors. CDR3 sequences were aligned to IMGT reference sequences to assign V, D and J gene segments. Each retained sequence needed at least a six-nucleotide match to both a V gene segment and a J gene segment. Rearrangements were called productive when the CDR3 lacked stop codons and stayed in frame with V and J; all others were non-productive. CDR3 was defined according to IMGT convention as the region running from the second conserved V-encoded cysteine to the conserved J-encoded phenylalanine. The earlier analysis of roughly 590 of the donors excluded sequences that lacked an unambiguous match to a single V gene segment. An earlier analysis of several hundred of the donors called V segments functional above 56.7% productive rearrangements and segregating when the between-donor standard deviation exceeded 5%. A statistical classification framework was developed to diagnose cytomegalovirus status using the catalog of TCR beta chain sequences. In a later analysis, V and J genes were assigned by comparing TCR nucleotide sequences against IMGT/GENE-DB human TR gene sequences. Using the TCRdist pipeline, a later analysis assigned CDR3 sequences along with most-parsimonious VDJ recombination scenarios. In a later analysis, every TCR beta chain was defined by the combination of its CDR3 amino acid sequence and its V-gene family, and reads without a unique V-gene family were dropped. As a way to deal with suspected cross-contamination and a sequencing artifact, a later analysis dropped roughly 620 nucleotide sequences that were highly shared and had low generation probability. In a later analysis, a clonal expansion index was calculated for each public chain from normalized within-repertoire ranks of inferred template counts. In a later analysis, generation probabilities were computed using a VDJ recombination model fitted to out-of-frame rearrangements, and the results were checked against IGoR. In a later analysis, TCR-TCR, TCR-HLA and TCR-CMV co-occurrence was scored with hypergeometric tests, and a repertoire-size bias correction was applied to TCR pairs. False discovery rates were estimated in a later analysis by permuting HLA or CMV assignments 20 times. In a later analysis, co-occurring TCRs were grouped using DBSCAN, and TCRdist sequence similarity was added for clustering within HLA-allele-positive subsets. For co-occurrence clustering, repertoires with fewer than 30,000 or more than 120,000 public chains were excluded, along with five repertoires with anomalous nucleotide sharing. Held by TCRdb, this immuneACCESS table contains in-frame sequences only and omits some clones. Under half of the omission traces to an unresolved V gene where checked; the cause of the rest is unknown. V, J and clone size are taken as reported in that table, and D and trimming were inferred from the DNA itself. The sample table contains around 190,000 clones; only one count was recorded for over 60% of them. The biggest ten clones account for around 6% of the sample.

On this clone: Its antigen is not yet known. Base qualities are not provided; no much larger clone lies one nucleotide away.

In total, over 600 healthy bone marrow donors made up the cohort. At the time of sampling, every cohort member was nominally healthy, though immune exposures that went unrecorded were likely present. The donor tested CMV seronegative and was one of the 352 seronegative cohort members. Each donor provided a peripheral blood sample, and peripheral blood mononuclear cells were used for TCR beta sequencing. Genomic DNA was extracted from the blood cell samples with the Qiagen DNeasy Blood Extraction Kit. Source material: PBMCs. This sequence originates from a man aged 35 to 55 in good health and CMV-seronegative. The chain is assembled from TRBV5-1 and TRBJ1-1; possibly the D gene is TRBD1, per 6 matching bases. The DNA reads as follows: TGCGCCAGCAGCAGAGGACAGCACACTGAAGCTTTCTTT. This gives the protein CASSRGQHTEAFF. The entire variable domain, with the stretches around the CDR3 drawn from the reference TRBV5-1 and TRBJ1-1 proteins, is KAGVTQTPRYLIKTRGQQVTLSCSPISGHRSVSWYQQTPGQGLQFLFEYFSETQRNKGNFPGRFSGRQFSNSRSEMNVSTLELGDSALYLCASSRGQHTEAFFGQGTRLTVV.